This T cell receptor (beta chain) was sequenced during a study of early T cells in non-severe SARS-CoV-2 infection. Study-wide background: Chains were not paired, and sequencing was done on bulk RNA from unsorted whole blood.

Per the germline V gene, CDR1 is MGHRA and CDR2 is YSYEKL. The CDR3 length is 15 residues. The ends lost 0 bases at V and 8 bases at J; junction bases unmatched: 9. Findings of the study overall: Matching results from VDJdb favored anti-spike CD8 responses, leaving private and CD4 specificities undetected.

In its sample, this clonotype was seen many times. Antigen specificity is unknown. Unique molecular identifier tags were affixed to discrete cDNA molecules. Each CDR3 protein is one row after TCRdb ran MiXCR on the 5' RACE reads. The sample comprises 35,000 to 40,000 distinct CDR3 sequences, 4.6% of which are singletons, and under 20% rests with the top ten. The rearrangement links TRBV4-1 to TRBJ1-2; 7 bases line up with TRBD1. This sequence originates from an adult who was a healthcare worker with PCR-confirmed SARS-CoV-2 infection or an uninfected control (not recorded which). The sequenced material came from whole blood. The CDR3 region has the DNA TGCGCCAGCAGCCAAGACCGGACAGGTAGTGCGGGCTACACCTTC. Its protein is CASSQDRTGSAGYTF.